Sequencing of this T cell receptor beta chain was carried out in a study of shared clonotypes between healthy human individuals. At the level of the study: There were three CD4 naive, three CD4 memory, two CD8 naive and one CD8 memory plates per donor.

This clone appeared a single time. The antigen is undetermined. Study observations and caveats: The diversity represented, both genetic and in exposure history, was limited by few donors. When compared with the clonotypes that were shared by all four sorted-subset donors, the non-shared clonotypes turned out to have lower generation probabilities.

Generated by immunoSEQ multiplex PCR, the TCRdb table keeps only in-frame clones and is missing some. The sample carries 2 million to 3 million clones, 93% recorded once. V was clipped by 2 bases and J by 6 bases, with 13 bases between them. Germline V gene data show CDR1 as MNHEY and CDR2 as SMNVEV (reference sequence). The CDR3 sequence is 14 residues long. CD4+ cells were split into CD45RA+ naive and CD45RA-negative memory subsets. This chain links TRBV27 with TRBJ2-5; no definite D call. The clonotype was recovered from a man younger than 30 in good health. Some clones in this sample may be carry-over from other donors' samples. Sequenced material: naive CD4+ T cells from PBMCs. Indicated subset: CD45RA+ positively selected. The CDR3 coding sequence is TGTGCCAGCAGTTTAAGTAGGAGCAGAAAGACCCAGTACTTC. This translates into CASSLSRSRKTQYF.